Following are 20 T cell receptor beta chains from one sample sequenced in a study of regulatory T cells in long-lasting Graves disease. iRepertoire HTBI primers and Arm-PCR of CDR3 regions built TCR beta libraries. One entry per CDR3 protein results from TCRdb running MiXCR on the multiplex PCR reads. The table shows around 400,000 distinct CDR3 sequences, with roughly 25% occurring only once. The time point: persistent/refractory GD, antithyroid drugs over 5 years with positive TRAb. Scientists built the TCR library using RNA that was extracted from PBMCs. This specimen was peripheral blood mononuclear cells (PBMCs), taken when the disease was refractory, from a patient treated with antithyroid drugs. The source is a woman aged 40-49 years with Graves disease.

The gene calls are TRBV5-1 and TRBJ2-6; D is uncertain. Germline values: CDR1 SGHRS, CDR2 YFSETQ. Trimming removed 4 bases at V and 0 bases at J, with 8 bases between. CDR3 size: 15 residues. The CDR3 nucleotides are TGCGCCAGCAGCGTGGACGGCTCTGGGGCCAACGTCCTGACTTTC. Amino acids: CASSVDGSGANVLTF.

Comments on this clonotype: A much larger clonotype is one base distant, so this may be a read error. The chain recombines TRBV3-1 with TRBJ1-4; 7 bases are a match to TRBD1. Germline values: CDR1 LGHDT, CDR2 YNNKEL (reference sequence). The CDR3 is 14 amino acids. In DNA form, the CDR3 reads TGTGCCAGCAGCCAACGAGGGACAGATGAAAAACTGTCTTTT. Translated: CASSQRGTDEKLSF.

This clonotype was counted at least ten times. This chain links TRBV28 with TRBJ2-7, with TRBD1 as a possible D gene (6 bases). The CDR3 is 15 residues long. Germline V lookup: CDR1 MDHEN, CDR2 SYDVKM. V was shortened by 5 bases and J by 2 bases, with 16 bases between the two germline ends. The CDR3 protein is CASSKFRGLPYEQYF. CDR3 bases: TGTGCCAGCAGTAAGTTCAGGGGTTTGCCCTACGAGCAGTACTTC.

This clonotype came up once. The J gene is TRBJ2-2, the V gene TRBV4-1, with TRBD1 matching over 9 bases. V lost 6 bases to trimming and J lost 5 bases; unmatched junction nucleotides: 7. This CDR3 has 15 residues. In germline, CDR1 is MGHRA, CDR2 YSYEKL. The CDR3 nucleotides are TGCGCCAGCAGATCAGGACAGGGGAGAACCGGGGAGCTGTTTTTT. Protein: CASRSGQGRTGELFF.

As regards this clonotype: A much larger clone lies one base from this, so it may be a read error. The chain joins TRBV11-2 to TRBJ2-4; the D is unclear. The CDR3 has 14 residues. Germline CDR1 reads SGHAT; CDR2 reads FQNNGV. DNA of the CDR3: TGTGCCAGCAGCTTAGTCGCCTACCAAGAGACCCAGCACTTC. As protein: CASSLVAYQETQHF. Based on the CDR3 plus reference TRBV11-2 and TRBJ2-4, the full variable domain is EAGVAQSPRYKIIEKRQSVAFWCNPISGHATLYWYQQILGQGPKLLIQFQNNGVVDDSQLPKDRFSAERLKGVDSTLKIQPAKLEDSAVYLCASSLVAYQETQHFGAGTRLSVL.

In this sample, this clonotype turned up many times. The CDR3 here is CASSYRVDQPQHF. In nucleotides, the CDR3 is TGTGCCAGCAGTTACCGGGTGGATCAGCCCCAGCATTTT. The chain uses TRBV6-5 and TRBJ1-5; D unresolved. CDR1 is MNHEY and CDR2 is SVGAGI in the germline V gene. Trimming shortened V by 2 bases and J by 5 bases, and 7 bases separated the two germline ends. The CDR3 runs 13 residues.

This clonotype came up once. This may be a read error: a much more frequent sequence differs by one nucleotide. This CDR3 is missing its conserved last phenylalanine or tryptophan, likely due to a read error. The rearrangement links TRBV29-1 to TRBJ1-1; 9 positions match TRBD1. Germline V lookup: CDR1 SQVTM, CDR2 ANQGSEA. V shed 4 bases and J 5 bases; nucleotides not matched to a gene: 5. This CDR3 region has 13 residues. CDR3 DNA: TGCAGCGTTGCCGGACAGGGGAAGACTGAAGCTTTCCTT. Its translation: CSVAGQGKTEAFL.

This clonotype occurred a few times. At one end the junction does not follow the germline gene, possibly because of a read error. The chain is built from TRBV28 and TRBJ2-7, with 7 positions matching TRBD1. This CDR3 has 15 amino acids. In germline, CDR1 is MDHEN, CDR2 SYDVKM. The DNA for the CDR3 is TGTGCCAGCAGTTTGGCGGACAGGAGCTCCTACGAGCAGCACTTC. Protein: CASSLADRSSYEQHF.

The chain combines TRBV2 with TRBJ1-5; D gene uncertain. The ends were cut back, 6 bases at V and 0 bases at J, with 12 bases in the middle. Germline CDR1 reads SNHLY; CDR2 reads FYNNEI. This CDR3 spans 15 amino acids. The CDR3: CASSKDGDSNQPQHF. CDR3 bases: TGTGCCAGCAGCAAGGACGGAGATAGCAATCAGCCCCAGCATTTT. The full variable domain, in which reference TRBV2 and TRBJ1-5 provide the parts outside the CDR3, is EPEVTQTPSHQVTQMGQEVILRCVPISNHLYFYWYRQILGQKVEFLVSFYNNEISEKSEIFDDQFSVERPDGSNFTLKIRSTKLEDSAMYFCASSKDGDSNQPQHFGDGTRLSIL.

V gene TRBV6-1 combines with J gene TRBJ1-1; 9 bases fit TRBD1. The J segment lost 4 bases and the V segment lost 6 bases, leaving 6 bases of the junction unmatched. Germline CDR1 MNHNS, CDR2 SASEGT. The CDR3 length is 14 residues. The CDR3 coding sequence is TGTGCCAGCAGAAAGACAGGGGGAGGCACTGAAGCTTTCTTT. Residues: CASRKTGGGTEAFF.

This clonotype was picked up many times. The chain uses TRBV28 and TRBJ2-5, with D maybe TRBD2 (6 bases). The CDR3 runs 15 residues. CDR1 is MDHEN and CDR2 is SYDVKM in the germline V gene. V shed 4 bases and J shed 4 bases, with 16 bases lying between them. The CDR3 DNA is TGTGCCAGCAGTTACGGGGGTTTCATCGGAGAGACCCAGTACTTC. Translating gives CASSYGGFIGETQYF.

This clonotype was recorded many times. The chain has TRBV6-1 and TRBJ2-2; TRBD2 is a possible D gene (6 bases). Germline values: CDR1 MNHNS, CDR2 SASEGT. With 4 bases removed from V and 0 bases from J, the gap between germline ends came to 12 bases. This CDR3 is 16 amino acids long. CDR3 in amino acids: CASSGTAGANTGELFF. The CDR3 nucleotides read TGTGCCAGCAGTGGAACAGCGGGCGCGAACACCGGGGAGCTGTTTTTT.

A few counts support this clonotype. The rearrangement joins TRBV25-1 to TRBJ1-2; a weak D match, TRBD1 (5 bases). CDR1 MGHDK and CDR2 SYGVNS come from the germline V gene. The CDR3 totals 13 residues. V was pared by 6 bases and J by 4 bases, with 12 bases between. As DNA, the CDR3 is TGTGCCAGCAGCGAGACCCAGGGCTATGGCTACACCTTC. It specifies CASSETQGYGYTF.

This clonotype was seen more than once but under ten times. The chain joins TRBV12-3 or TRBV12-4 to TRBJ2-1, with TRBD2 matching 14 bases. The J segment lost 2 bases and the V segment lost 5 bases, leaving 11 bases of the junction unmatched. The CDR3 covers 19 residues. The CDR3 sequence is CASSPGTSGSQLPYNEQFF. The CDR3 DNA reads TGTGCCAGCAGTCCCGGGACTAGCGGGAGTCAACTACCCTACAATGAGCAGTTCTTC.

This clonotype has ten or more counts. V usage is TRBV2 and J usage is TRBJ2-2, with TRBD2 matching 10 bases. The length of the CDR3 is 14 residues. CDR1 and CDR2 (germline): SNHLY, FYNNEI. Trimming took 7 bases from V and 5 from J; bases not matched to a gene: 4. The DNA for the CDR3 is TGTGCCAGCATGCTAGCGGGAGTAACCGGGGAGCTGTTTTTT. Translation: CASMLAGVTGELFF.

This clonotype was seen more than once but under ten times. The gene calls are TRBV28 and TRBJ2-2; 8 nucleotides line up with TRBD1. Germline assignment: CDR1 MDHEN and CDR2 SYDVKM. The CDR3 has 15 amino acids. V gave up 3 bases and J gave up 5 bases; unmatched junction bases: 5. The CDR3 here is CASSFNRGKTGELFF. The CDR3 DNA reads TGTGCCAGCAGTTTTAACAGGGGGAAAACCGGGGAGCTGTTTTTT.

The gene calls are TRBV27 and TRBJ2-1; D perhaps matches TRBD2 (5 bases). The V end lost 5 bases, the J end lost 9 bases, and 14 bases lay between the germline ends. Germline values: CDR1 MNHEY, CDR2 SMNVEV (reference sequence). This CDR3 is built from 13 residues. The CDR3 DNA follows: TGTGCCAGCAGTCTCCAGCGGTTTAGTGAGCAGTTCTTC. It translates to CASSLQRFSEQFF.

The table lists this clonotype with many counts. The genes are TRBV28 and TRBJ1-4; D gene unclear. Germline CDR1 reads MDHEN; CDR2 reads SYDVKM. V lost 3 bases and J 5 bases, leaving 10 bases between the germline ends. This CDR3 spans 14 amino acids. CDR3 amino acids: CASSFLGPNEKLFF. For the CDR3, the DNA is TGTGCCAGCAGTTTTTTAGGGCCGAATGAAAAACTGTTTTTT.

This clonotype has just a few counts. The V gene is TRBV10-3, the J gene TRBJ1-5; D remains ambiguous. The V and J ends lost 3 bases and 1 base respectively, with 19 bases between them. CDR3 length equals 18 residues. Germline-derived CDR1 and CDR2 are ENHRY and SYGVKD. CDR3 DNA sequence: TGTGCCATCAGTGAAAGGGCGGCCTTAGGTTTGAGCAATCAGCCCCAGCATTTT. Translated: CAISERAALGLSNQPQHF.

The table lists this clonotype with many counts. The chain is built from TRBV15 and TRBJ2-7; D is unresolved. The CDR3 length is 13 residues. V was pared by 1 base and J by 0 bases, with 4 bases between. CDR1 is LNHNV and CDR2 is YYDKDF in the germline V gene (reference sequence). The CDR3 DNA reads as TGTGCCACCAGCAGAGGCTTCTCCTACGAGCAGTACTTC. Translated, it gives CATSRGFSYEQYF.